These T cell receptor beta chains were read from a single sample in a study of blood T cell repertoires in COVID-19. The data were produced by immunoSEQ multiplex PCR, yet TCRdb's version contains in-frame clones alone and is incomplete. The data contain about 170,000 clones, 84% of them singletons. Sequencing input: peripheral blood. The receptors were sampled from a woman in her sixties or seventies with COVID-19, enrolled during active disease. CDR3s include the opening cysteine and the closing phenylalanine or tryptophan. Fields, in order: clone size, J gene, D gene, V gene, CDR3 protein, CDR3 DNA. The D gene is left open where the match is weak. Clone size is shown for a subset of rows, as once, few, many or a class of expanded clone.

size: -
J: TRBJ2-3
D: TRBD2
V: TRBV15
CDR3: CATRASGGRYTDTQYF
DNA: TGTGCCACCAGGGCTAGCGGGGGACGATACACAGATACGCAGTATTTT

size: once
J: TRBJ2-2
D: -
V: TRBV25-1
CDR3: CASSDRSHTGELFF
DNA: TGTGCCAGCAGTGACAGGTCCCACACCGGGGAGCTGTTTTTT

size: -
J: TRBJ2-2
D: -
V: TRBV5-1
CDR3: CASSPSQGTTGELFF
DNA: TGCGCCAGCAGCCCCTCCCAGGGTACCACCGGGGAGCTGTTTTTT

size: -
J: TRBJ1-1
D: -
V: TRBV7-8
CDR3: CASSLAANTEAFF
DNA: TGTGCCAGCAGCTTAGCAGCTAACACTGAAGCTTTCTTT

size: once
J: TRBJ2-1
D: -
V: TRBV12-3/TRBV12-4
CDR3: CASKWRQNNEQFF
DNA: TGTGCCAGCAAATGGAGGCAGAACAATGAGCAGTTCTTC

size: -
J: TRBJ1-2
D: -
V: TRBV28
CDR3: CASSPQGGGYTF
DNA: TGTGCCAGCAGTCCCCAGGGAGGTGGCTACACCTTC

size: -
J: TRBJ1-1
D: TRBD1
V: TRBV28
CDR3: CASSLAGQGPHEAFF
DNA: TGTGCCAGCAGCCTAGCGGGACAGGGGCCTCATGAAGCTTTCTTT

size: -
J: TRBJ2-1
D: -
V: TRBV15
CDR3: CATSPSFYNEQFF
DNA: TGTGCCACCTCCCCTAGCTTCTACAATGAGCAGTTCTTC

size: -
J: TRBJ1-5
D: -
V: TRBV7-9
CDR3: CASSLQGQQPQHF
DNA: TGTGCCAGCAGCTTACAGGGGCAACAGCCCCAGCATTTT

size: -
J: TRBJ2-2
D: TRBD1
V: TRBV5-6
CDR3: CASSSGTGGKTGELFF
DNA: TGTGCCAGCAGCTCCGGGACAGGGGGCAAAACCGGGGAGCTGTTTTTT

size: -
J: TRBJ1-2
D: TRBD1
V: TRBV28
CDR3: CATGQGQGGYTF
DNA: TGTGCCACCGGACAGGGACAGGGTGGCTACACCTTC

size: -
J: TRBJ1-6
D: -
V: TRBV5-1
CDR3: CASSLAQGSNSPLHF
DNA: TGCGCCAGCAGCTTGGCTCAGGGAAGTAATTCACCCCTCCACTTT

size: -
J: TRBJ1-1
D: TRBD1
V: TRBV30
CDR3: CAWTQTGVPKAFF
DNA: TGTGCCTGGACCCAAACAGGGGTCCCCAAGGCTTTCTTT

size: -
J: TRBJ2-3
D: TRBD2
V: TRBV10-3
CDR3: CAISQLAGGATDTQYF
DNA: TGTGCCATCAGTCAACTAGCGGGGGGGGCCACAGATACGCAGTATTTT

size: -
J: TRBJ2-2
D: -
V: TRBV11-3
CDR3: CASSWGRGNTGELFF
DNA: TGTGCCAGCAGCTGGGGCCGAGGGAACACCGGGGAGCTGTTTTTT

size: -
J: TRBJ1-2
D: TRBD1
V: TRBV19
CDR3: CASSRTLAGQGAYGYTF
DNA: TGTGCCAGTAGTCGCACCCTGGCGGGACAGGGGGCTTACGGCTACACCTTC

size: -
J: TRBJ1-4
D: TRBD1
V: TRBV9
CDR3: CASSGQGTTNEKLFF
DNA: TGTGCCAGCAGCGGACAGGGGACAACTAATGAAAAACTGTTTTTT

size: -
J: TRBJ1-5
D: -
V: TRBV30
CDR3: CAWKGESGQPQHF
DNA: TGTGCCTGGAAAGGGGAGAGCGGGCAGCCCCAGCATTTT

size: -
J: TRBJ1-6
D: -
V: TRBV7-6
CDR3: CASSLSQGNSPLHF
DNA: TGTGCCAGCAGCTTATCTCAGGGTAATTCACCCCTCCACTTT

size: few
J: TRBJ1-3
D: TRBD1
V: TRBV4-1
CDR3: CASSQEAAGQGMKRNTIYF
DNA: TGCGCCAGCAGCCAAGAGGCGGCGGGACAGGGTATGAAAAGAAACACCATATATTTT

size: -
J: TRBJ1-5
D: -
V: TRBV27
CDR3: CASSSPNQPQHF
DNA: TGTGCCAGCAGTTCCCCGAATCAGCCCCAGCATTTT

size: -
J: TRBJ1-5
D: -
V: TRBV3-1/TRBV3-2
CDR3: CASSQGRSSNQPQHF
DNA: TGTGCCAGCAGCCAAGGCAGGTCTAGCAATCAGCCCCAGCATTTT

size: -
J: TRBJ2-5
D: TRBD1
V: TRBV11-3
CDR3: CASSSETGGRETQYF
DNA: TGTGCCAGCAGCTCTGAGACAGGGGGCCGGGAGACCCAGTACTTC

size: -
J: TRBJ2-7
D: TRBD1
V: TRBV29-1
CDR3: CSVVVRGFYYEQYF
DNA: TGCAGCGTTGTCGTCAGGGGGTTCTACTACGAGCAGTACTTC

size: -
J: TRBJ1-5
D: TRBD1
V: TRBV30
CDR3: CAWSGDRVNQPQHF
DNA: TGTGCCTGGAGTGGGGACAGGGTGAATCAGCCCCAGCATTTT

size: -
J: TRBJ2-5
D: TRBD2
V: TRBV9
CDR3: CASSAQRGLAGGETQYF
DNA: TGTGCCAGCAGCGCCCAACGAGGACTAGCGGGGGGAGAGACCCAGTACTTC

size: once
J: TRBJ2-3
D: TRBD1
V: TRBV18
CDR3: CASSAGTGLGTDTQYF
DNA: TGTGCCAGCTCAGCCGGGACAGGCCTTGGCACAGATACGCAGTATTTT

size: -
J: TRBJ2-1
D: -
V: TRBV5-6
CDR3: CASSHLTGRLNNEQFF
DNA: TGTGCCAGCAGCCACCTTACAGGCAGATTAAACAATGAGCAGTTCTTC

size: -
J: TRBJ1-5
D: -
V: TRBV11-2
CDR3: CASSSRQELLAQHF
DNA: TGTGCCAGCAGCTCGCGACAGGAGCTTCTTGCCCAGCATTTT

size: -
J: TRBJ2-4
D: TRBD2
V: TRBV7-9
CDR3: CASSSPPGASGGGNIQYF
DNA: TGTGCCAGCAGCTCCCCACCAGGCGCTAGCGGGGGGGGAAACATTCAGTACTTC

size: -
J: TRBJ1-2
D: -
V: TRBV6-1
CDR3: CASNSGSANYGYTF
DNA: TGTGCCAGCAACAGCGGGTCGGCCAACTATGGCTACACCTTC

size: once
J: TRBJ2-1
D: TRBD2
V: TRBV20-1
CDR3: CSASGTSGYNEQFF
DNA: TGCAGTGCTAGTGGGACTAGCGGTTACAATGAGCAGTTCTTC

size: many
J: TRBJ1-6
D: -
V: TRBV5-1
CDR3: CASSSVEDNSPLHF
DNA: TGCGCCAGCAGCTCGGTGGAGGATAATTCACCCCTCCACTTT

size: -
J: TRBJ2-5
D: TRBD2
V: TRBV3-1/TRBV3-2
CDR3: CASGAGLAGVGTQYF
DNA: TGTGCCAGCGGGGCGGGACTAGCGGGAGTGGGGACCCAGTACTTC

size: -
J: TRBJ2-6
D: TRBD2
V: TRBV7-2
CDR3: CASSPGTSGRFGANVLTF
DNA: TGTGCCAGCAGCCCCGGGACTAGCGGGAGGTTTGGGGCCAACGTCCTGACTTTC

size: -
J: TRBJ2-7
D: -
V: TRBV6-5
CDR3: CASSYSREVGSEQYF
DNA: TGTGCCAGCAGTTACTCTCGGGAAGTGGGAAGCGAGCAGTACTTC

size: -
J: TRBJ1-5
D: -
V: TRBV30
CDR3: CAWSAKGRGQPQHF
DNA: TGTGCCTGGAGTGCCAAGGGGCGGGGGCAGCCCCAGCATTTT

size: few
J: TRBJ1-3
D: -
V: TRBV12-5
CDR3: CASGLDSNPGNTIYF
DNA: TGTGCTAGTGGTTTGGACAGTAATCCTGGAAACACCATATATTTT

size: -
J: TRBJ1-2
D: -
V: TRBV12-3/TRBV12-4
CDR3: CASSLARGYTF
DNA: TGTGCCAGCAGTTTAGCGCGCGGCTACACCTTC

size: -
J: TRBJ1-2
D: TRBD1
V: TRBV15
CDR3: CATSRVRTGSNYGYTF
DNA: TGTGCCACCAGCAGAGTGCGGACAGGCTCTAACTATGGCTACACCTTC

size: -
J: TRBJ1-2
D: -
V: TRBV5-5
CDR3: CASSPQGLLNYGYTF
DNA: TGTGCCAGCAGCCCACAGGGCCTTCTTAACTATGGCTACACCTTC

size: -
J: TRBJ2-1
D: -
V: TRBV7-9
CDR3: CASSLWSSNEQFF
DNA: TGTGCCAGCAGCTTATGGAGTTCTAATGAGCAGTTCTTC

size: -
J: TRBJ1-4
D: -
V: TRBV19
CDR3: CASGLQGANEKLFF
DNA: TGTGCCAGCGGTCTACAGGGAGCTAATGAAAAACTGTTTTTT